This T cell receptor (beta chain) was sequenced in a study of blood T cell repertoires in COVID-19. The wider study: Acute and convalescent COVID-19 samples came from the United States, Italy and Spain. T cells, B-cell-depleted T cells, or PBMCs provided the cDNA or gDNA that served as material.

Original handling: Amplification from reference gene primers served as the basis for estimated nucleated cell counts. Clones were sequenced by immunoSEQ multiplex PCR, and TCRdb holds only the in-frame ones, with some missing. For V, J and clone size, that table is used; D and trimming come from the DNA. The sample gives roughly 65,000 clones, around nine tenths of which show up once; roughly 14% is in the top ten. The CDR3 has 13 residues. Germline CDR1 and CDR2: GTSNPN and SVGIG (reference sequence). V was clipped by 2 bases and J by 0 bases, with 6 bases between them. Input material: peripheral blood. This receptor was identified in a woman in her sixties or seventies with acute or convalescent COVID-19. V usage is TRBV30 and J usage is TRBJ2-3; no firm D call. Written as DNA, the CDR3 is TGTGCCTGGAGTTACGGGAGCACAGATACGCAGTATTTT. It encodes CAWSYGSTDTQYF.